Given below is one TCR beta chain in context. Its antigen is not identified. Primers included in the PCR were 60 Vbeta and 13 Jbeta primers. Using immunoSEQ multiplex PCR, the repertoire was profiled, and TCRdb retains in-frame clones only, with some absent. The data contain approximately 150,000 clones, 80% to 90% of them seen just once; the ten biggest clones take up 4.5% to 5.5%. These data are taken from a study of cytomegalovirus exposure and HLA in healthy donors. Overall study: For the roughly 370 genotyped donors, 81% fell within the Caucasian-associated ancestry cluster.

Study findings and constraints: A few CMV-associated chains proved CMV antigen-specific in vitro. A missense DCLRE1C variant was associated with V- and J-gene trimming of TCR beta chains in a later analysis, and an independent cohort replicated the association.

The specimen sequenced was PBMCs. The receptor was derived from a girl aged 10 to 17 in good health and CMV-seropositive.

The CDR3 loop reads CASSSRDRVSYEQYF. DNA for the CDR3: TGTGCCAGTAGTTCCCGGGACAGGGTCTCCTACGAGCAGTACTTC. The genes are TRBV19 and TRBJ2-7; TRBD1 aligns across 9 bases. This CDR3 is built from 15 residues. V gave up 5 bases and J gave up 0 bases; unmatched junction bases: 5. Germline CDR1 and CDR2: LNHDA and SQIVND (reference sequence).